These T cell receptor beta chains were read from a single sample in a study of shared clonotypes between healthy human individuals. TCRdb keeps only in-frame clones here, not all; method: immunoSEQ multiplex PCR. The sample carries about 690,000 clones, less than 95% recorded once. The sequencing input was memory CD8+ T cells from PBMCs. The receptors come from a man aged 18 to 30 in good health. Some clones in this sample may be carry-over from other donors' samples. Each CDR3 is given without its conserved first and last residue. Each record gives: V gene, J gene, clone size, CDR3 protein. The size entry is marked missing in some rows and otherwise reads once, few, many or a size class.

TRBV11-2	TRBJ2-1	-	ASTDPLRRGEQF
TRBV27	TRBJ1-2	-	ASSPRGNYGYT
TRBV4-3	TRBJ2-3	-	ASSQSGRQADTQY
TRBV27	TRBJ2-1	-	ASRSRPVFSYNEQF
TRBV6-1	TRBJ2-7	-	ASSERYGYEQY
TRBV7-8	TRBJ2-7	-	ASSLGMIGQGVHYEQY
TRBV7-9	TRBJ2-7	-	ASSERLAGKYEQY
TRBV19	TRBJ2-3	-	ASSHGGTDTQY
TRBV28	TRBJ2-7	-	ASSLLWGQGSEQY
TRBV29-1	TRBJ1-2	-	SVRSYLENYGYT
TRBV9	TRBJ1-3	-	ASSVAGTERNTIY
TRBV9	TRBJ1-2	-	ASSGSRGGGYT
TRBV7-2	TRBJ2-6	few	ASSFRDRVANVLT
TRBV27	TRBJ1-1	once	ASSRIGQFKAHTEAF
TRBV2	TRBJ2-7	-	ASSEALTYSSYEQY
TRBV4-3	TRBJ2-7	-	ASSQATGGLYEQY
TRBV5-5	TRBJ2-7	-	ASSWDSSWSYEQY
TRBV27	TRBJ1-2	once	ASSPGTGSYGYT
TRBV4-1	TRBJ1-5	-	ASSQDPRGDWSQH
TRBV15	TRBJ2-7	-	ATSVEADSYEQY
TRBV11-1	TRBJ2-7	-	ASSSPGQAGAYEQY
TRBV2	TRBJ2-3	once	ASSEMGHIFTDTQY
TRBV23-1	TRBJ1-5	-	ASSQLHTLLCELGNQPQH
TRBV2	TRBJ2-3	-	ARGTALSAGTDTQY
TRBV5-6	TRBJ2-3	-	ASSSAGTSGSTDTQY
TRBV10-3	TRBJ2-7	-	AISVSSGSSWEQY
TRBV30	TRBJ2-7	-	AWSVVRGAYEQY
TRBV27	TRBJ2-7	-	ASSWAGVGGEQY
TRBV7-2	TRBJ2-2	-	ASSLSRDRGHNTGELF
TRBV7-9	TRBJ1-1	-	ASSLVEGTEAF
TRBV28	TRBJ1-5	-	ASSFETGVGQPQH
TRBV7-8	TRBJ1-1	few	ASSLWYGSTEAF
TRBV14	TRBJ2-1	-	ASSQLLTGAYNEQF
TRBV7-9	TRBJ2-2	-	ASSLVSRHGSGELF
TRBV27	TRBJ1-1	-	ASSLSGSGNTEAF
TRBV28	TRBJ1-5	-	ASSLGGLNQPQH
TRBV28	TRBJ2-1	-	ASSLRQGSYNEQF
TRBV4-2	TRBJ2-3	-	ASSQDGRAVTQY
TRBV7-2	TRBJ2-7	-	ASSLRLAGVPSGEQY
TRBV18	TRBJ2-7	-	ASSPSGKPFEQY
TRBV19	TRBJ2-7	-	ASSWAGPYEQY
TRBV11-2	TRBJ2-7	-	ASSLIRLAGGAYEQY
TRBV6-5	TRBJ2-1	-	ASSYSGNSYNEQF
TRBV2	TRBJ2-7	-	ASYRVLNYEQY
TRBV9	TRBJ2-1	-	ASSVASGRGDEQF
TRBV6-5	TRBJ1-5	once	ASSYHPYSNQPQH